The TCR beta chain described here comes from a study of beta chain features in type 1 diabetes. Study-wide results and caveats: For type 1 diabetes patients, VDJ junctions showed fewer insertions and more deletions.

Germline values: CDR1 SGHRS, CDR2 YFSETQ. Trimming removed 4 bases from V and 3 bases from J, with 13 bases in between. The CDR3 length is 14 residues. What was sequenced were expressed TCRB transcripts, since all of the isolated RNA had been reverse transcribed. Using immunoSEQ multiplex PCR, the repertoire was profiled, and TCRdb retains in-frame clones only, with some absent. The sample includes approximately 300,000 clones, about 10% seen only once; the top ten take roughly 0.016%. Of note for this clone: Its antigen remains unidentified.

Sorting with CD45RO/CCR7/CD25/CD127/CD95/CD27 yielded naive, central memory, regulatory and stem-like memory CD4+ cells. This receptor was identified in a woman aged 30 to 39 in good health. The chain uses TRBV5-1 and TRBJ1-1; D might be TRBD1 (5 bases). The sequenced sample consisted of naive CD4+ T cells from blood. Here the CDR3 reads CASSRSIGDTEAFF. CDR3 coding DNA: TGCGCCAGCAGCCGAAGCATAGGGGACACTGAAGCTTTCTTT. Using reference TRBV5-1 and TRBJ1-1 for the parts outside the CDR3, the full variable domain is KAGVTQTPRYLIKTRGQQVTLSCSPISGHRSVSWYQQTPGQGLQFLFEYFSETQRNKGNFPGRFSGRQFSNSRSEMNVSTLELGDSALYLCASSRSIGDTEAFFGQGTRLTVV.